Listed below are T cell receptor beta chains from one sample, sequenced in a study of T cell therapy after organ transplantation. Profiling relied on immunoSEQ multiplex PCR, and the TCRdb table lists in-frame clones only, not all of them. The repertoire includes approximately 20,000 clones, around 82% of them detected once, and just over 9% sits in the top ten. For these receptors, no antigen is known. The material sequenced was CD8+ T cells from blood, taken after autologous CMV-specific T cell therapy. The receptors were sampled from a human patient who had received a solid organ transplant and had CMV disease. Part of the T cells may come from the graft donor. The CDR3 runs from the conserved cysteine through the conserved F or W. The order of the fields is J gene, D gene, clone size, V gene, CDR3 DNA, CDR3 protein. D genes are given only for firm matches. Not all rows give a size; the values are once, few, many and, for expanded clones, a class.

TRBJ1-2,-,once,TRBV5-4,TGTGCCAGCAGCTTTTCGGGGGGCCCTGGCTACACCTTC,CASSFSGGPGYTF
TRBJ1-4,-,-,TRBV9,TGTGCCAGCAGCGTAGGGGGGGCCTCTAATGAAAAACTGTTTTTT,CASSVGGASNEKLFF
TRBJ2-1,TRBD1,-,TRBV9,TGTGCCAGCAGCGTAGACCCTGGGACAGGGGACTACAATGAGCAGTTCTTC,CASSVDPGTGDYNEQFF
TRBJ1-1,-,-,TRBV7-2,TGTGCCAGCAGCTTAAACCCCAGGGCTGAAGCTTTCTTT,CASSLNPRAEAFF
TRBJ2-5,TRBD2,-,TRBV27,TGTGCCAGCAGTCTGGGACTAGCGGAGACCCAGTACTTC,CASSLGLAETQYF
TRBJ2-7,-,-,TRBV5-6,TGTGCCAGCAGCTTGGCTTTCCGGGGGGCCCTTTCCTACGAGCAGTACTTC,CASSLAFRGALSYEQYF
TRBJ1-1,TRBD1,-,TRBV13,TGTGCCAGCAGCCCCTCGCTGGGACAGGGATTGAACACTGAAGCTTTCTTT,CASSPSLGQGLNTEAFF
TRBJ2-5,TRBD2,-,TRBV4-3,TGCGCCAGCAGCCAAGATGCCGGGGGGGAGACCCAGTACTTC,CASSQDAGGETQYF
TRBJ1-6,-,few,TRBV27,TGTGCCAGCAGTTTAGGGTGGGAGTTTAATTCACCCCTCCACTTT,CASSLGWEFNSPLHF
TRBJ2-7,TRBD1,-,TRBV5-5,TGTGCCAGCAGTTTCGGGACAGGGTCCTACGAGCAGTACTTC,CASSFGTGSYEQYF
TRBJ2-7,-,-,TRBV7-6,TGTGCCAGCAGCCTGGGGGACCGGAATTACGAGCAGTACTTC,CASSLGDRNYEQYF
TRBJ2-7,-,-,TRBV4-3,TGCGCCAGCAGCCCCCGACCCCGGGGGATGGACGAGCAGTACTTC,CASSPRPRGMDEQYF
TRBJ2-5,TRBD1,-,TRBV15,TGTGCCACCACCGTGACAGGGGGCAAAGGAGAGACCCAGTACTTC,CATTVTGGKGETQYF
TRBJ2-7,TRBD1,-,TRBV6-6,TGTGCCAGCACACAGGGGGGCTCCTACGAGCAGTACTTC,CASTQGGSYEQYF
TRBJ2-1,TRBD2,-,TRBV11-2,TGTGCCAGCAGCCAAACTAGCGGGAGACTCCACTACAATGAGCAGTTCTTC,CASSQTSGRLHYNEQFF
TRBJ2-3,TRBD2,-,TRBV12-5,TGTGCCACGGCTAGCGGGGGAGGTGGGACAGATACGCAGTATTTT,CATASGGGGTDTQYF
TRBJ2-6,-,-,TRBV6-4,TGTGCCAGCAGTGACCCGTCCTCTGGGGCCAACGTCCTGACTTTC,CASSDPSSGANVLTF
TRBJ2-7,TRBD2,-,TRBV11-2,TGTGCCAGCAGCGCTACGGGGGACTACTCCTACGAGCAGTACTTC,CASSATGDYSYEQYF
TRBJ2-1,TRBD2,-,TRBV7-9,TGTGCCAGCAGCTCAACTAGCGGGGGCTACAATGAGCAGTTCTTC,CASSSTSGGYNEQFF
TRBJ1-4,-,-,TRBV5-6,TGTGCCAGCATCGACAGGAATGCTAATGAAAAACTGTTTTTT,CASIDRNANEKLFF
TRBJ1-1,-,-,TRBV5-1,TGCGCCAGCAGCGGGGGGACTGAAGCTTTCTTT,CASSGGTEAFF
TRBJ1-1,TRBD1,-,TRBV19,TGTGCCAGTAGTATAGGGGACAGTCTGGGCACTGAAGCTTTCTTT,CASSIGDSLGTEAFF
TRBJ2-1,TRBD2,-,TRBV2,TGTGCCAGCAGTGGGAGCGGGAGGGCCAGTGAGCAGTTCTTC,CASSGSGRASEQFF